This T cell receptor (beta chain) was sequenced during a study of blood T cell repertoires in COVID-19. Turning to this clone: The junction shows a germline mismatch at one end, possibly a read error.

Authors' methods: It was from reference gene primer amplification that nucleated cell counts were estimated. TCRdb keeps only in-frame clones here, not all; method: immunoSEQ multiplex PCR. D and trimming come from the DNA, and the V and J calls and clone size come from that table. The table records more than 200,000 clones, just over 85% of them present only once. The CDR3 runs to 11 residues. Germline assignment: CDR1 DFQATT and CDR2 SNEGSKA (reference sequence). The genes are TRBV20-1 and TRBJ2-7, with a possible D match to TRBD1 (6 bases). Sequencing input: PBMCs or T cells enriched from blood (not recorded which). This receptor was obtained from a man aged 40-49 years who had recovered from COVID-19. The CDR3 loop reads CSARDGWGQWF. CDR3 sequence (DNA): TGCAGTGCTAGAGATGGGTGGGGGCAGTGGTTC.